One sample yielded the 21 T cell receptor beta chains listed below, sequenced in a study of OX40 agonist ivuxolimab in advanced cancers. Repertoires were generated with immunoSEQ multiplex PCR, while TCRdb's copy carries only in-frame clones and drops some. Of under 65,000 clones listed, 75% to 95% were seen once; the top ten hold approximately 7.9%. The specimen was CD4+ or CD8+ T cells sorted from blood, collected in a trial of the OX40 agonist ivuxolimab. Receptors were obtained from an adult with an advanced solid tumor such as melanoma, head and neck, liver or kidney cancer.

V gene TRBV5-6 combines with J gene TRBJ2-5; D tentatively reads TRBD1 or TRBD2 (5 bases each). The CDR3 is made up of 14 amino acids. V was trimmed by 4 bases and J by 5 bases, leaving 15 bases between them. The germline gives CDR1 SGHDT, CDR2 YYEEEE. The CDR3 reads CASSGTRDLETQYF. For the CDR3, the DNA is TGTGCCAGCAGCGGTACCAGGGACCTGGAGACCCAGTACTTC.

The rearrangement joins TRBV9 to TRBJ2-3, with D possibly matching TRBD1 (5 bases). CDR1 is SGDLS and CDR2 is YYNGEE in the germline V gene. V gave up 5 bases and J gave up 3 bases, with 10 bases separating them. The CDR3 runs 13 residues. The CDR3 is CASRAGPTDTQYF. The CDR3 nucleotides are TGTGCCAGCAGAGCAGGGCCGACAGATACGCAGTATTTT.

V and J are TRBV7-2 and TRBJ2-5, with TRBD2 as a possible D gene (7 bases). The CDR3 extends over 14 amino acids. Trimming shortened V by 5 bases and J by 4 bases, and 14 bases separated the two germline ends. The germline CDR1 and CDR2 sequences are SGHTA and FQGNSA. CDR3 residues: CASSTWGGGETQYF. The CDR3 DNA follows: TGTGCCAGCAGCACGTGGGGAGGGGGAGAGACCCAGTACTTC.

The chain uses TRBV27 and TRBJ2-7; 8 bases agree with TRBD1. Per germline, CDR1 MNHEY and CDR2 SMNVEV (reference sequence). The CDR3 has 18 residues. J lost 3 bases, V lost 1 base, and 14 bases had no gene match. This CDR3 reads CASSLLRGRGLGDYEQYF. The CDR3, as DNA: TGTGCCAGCAGTTTATTGCGCGGCAGGGGGCTGGGGGACTACGAGCAGTACTTC.

This CDR3 is CASSLVSGGWAYEQYF. The CDR3 bases are TGTGCCAGCAGTTTAGTGTCCGGCGGGTGGGCCTACGAGCAGTACTTC. V is TRBV28 and J is TRBJ2-7; a possible D gene is TRBD2 (5 bases). V lost 2 bases to trimming and J lost 2 bases, with 16 bases between them. CDR3 length equals 16 residues. Germline V gene sequence: CDR1 MDHEN, CDR2 SYDVKM.

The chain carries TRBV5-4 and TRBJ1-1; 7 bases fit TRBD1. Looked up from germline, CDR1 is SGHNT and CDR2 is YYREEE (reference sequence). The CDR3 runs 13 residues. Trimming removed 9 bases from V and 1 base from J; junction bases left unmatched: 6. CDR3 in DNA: TGTGCCATCCGGGACAGAACGAACACTGAAGCTTTCTTT. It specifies CAIRDRTNTEAFF. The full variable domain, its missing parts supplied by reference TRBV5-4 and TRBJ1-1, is ETGVTQSPTHLIKTRGQQVTLRCSSQSGHNTVSWYQQALGQGPQFIFQYYREEENGRGNFPPRFSGLQFPNYSSELNVNALELDDSALYLCAIRDRTNTEAFFGQGTRLTVV.

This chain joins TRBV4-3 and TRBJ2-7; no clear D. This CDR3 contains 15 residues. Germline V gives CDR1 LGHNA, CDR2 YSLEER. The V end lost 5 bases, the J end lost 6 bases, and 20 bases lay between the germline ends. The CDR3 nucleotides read TGCGCCAGCAGCACCCCCGTCCCCGCTGGTTCCGAGCAGTACTTC. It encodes CASSTPVPAGSEQYF.

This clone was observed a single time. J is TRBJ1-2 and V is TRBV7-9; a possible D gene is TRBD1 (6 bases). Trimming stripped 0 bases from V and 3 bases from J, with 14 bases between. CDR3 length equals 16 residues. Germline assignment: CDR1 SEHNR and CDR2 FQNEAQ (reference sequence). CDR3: CASSLAVRGIHYGYTF. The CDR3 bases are TGTGCCAGCAGCTTAGCGGTCAGGGGAATTCACTATGGCTACACCTTC.

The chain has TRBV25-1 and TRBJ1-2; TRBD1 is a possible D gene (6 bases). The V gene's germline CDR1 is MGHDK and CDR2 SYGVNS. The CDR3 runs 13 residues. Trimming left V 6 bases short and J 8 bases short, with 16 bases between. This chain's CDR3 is CASSRTALGGYTF. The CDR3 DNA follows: TGTGCCAGCAGCCGGACAGCCTTAGGGGGCTACACCTTC.

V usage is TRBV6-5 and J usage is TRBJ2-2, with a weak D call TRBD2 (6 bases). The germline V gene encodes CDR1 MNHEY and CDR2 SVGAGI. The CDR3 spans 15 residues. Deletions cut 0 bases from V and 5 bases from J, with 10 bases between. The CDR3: CASSYSGGSTGELFF. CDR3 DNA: TGTGCCAGCAGTTACTCTGGGGGGAGTACCGGGGAGCTGTTTTTT.

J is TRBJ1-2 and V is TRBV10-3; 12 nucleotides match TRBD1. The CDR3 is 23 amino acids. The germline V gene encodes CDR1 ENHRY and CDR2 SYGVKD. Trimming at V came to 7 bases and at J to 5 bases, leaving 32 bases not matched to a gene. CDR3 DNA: TGTGCCATCACCGAGGGGACAGGGGGCGCGTATGGCTCACCGACAGGGGGCGCGTATGGCTACACCTTC. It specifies CAITEGTGGAYGSPTGGAYGYTF.

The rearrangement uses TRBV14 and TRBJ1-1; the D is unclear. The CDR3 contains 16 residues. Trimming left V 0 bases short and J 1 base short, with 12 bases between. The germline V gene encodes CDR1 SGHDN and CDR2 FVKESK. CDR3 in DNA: TGTGCCAGCAGCCAAGAGGCGTTTCGGAGGAACACTGAAGCTTTCTTT. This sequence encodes CASSQEAFRRNTEAFF.

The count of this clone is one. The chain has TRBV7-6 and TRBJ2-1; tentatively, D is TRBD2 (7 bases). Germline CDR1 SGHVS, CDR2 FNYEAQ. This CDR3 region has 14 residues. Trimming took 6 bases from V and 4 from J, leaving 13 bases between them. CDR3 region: CASSSGGLYNEQFF. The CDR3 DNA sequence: TGTGCCAGCAGTTCCGGGGGGCTGTACAATGAGCAGTTCTTC.

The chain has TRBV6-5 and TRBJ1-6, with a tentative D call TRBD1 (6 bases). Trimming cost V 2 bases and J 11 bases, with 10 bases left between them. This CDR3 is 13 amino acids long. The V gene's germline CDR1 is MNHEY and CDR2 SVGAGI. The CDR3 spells CASSYGQGTPLHF. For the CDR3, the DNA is TGTGCCAGCAGTTACGGGCAGGGGACACCCCTCCACTTT.

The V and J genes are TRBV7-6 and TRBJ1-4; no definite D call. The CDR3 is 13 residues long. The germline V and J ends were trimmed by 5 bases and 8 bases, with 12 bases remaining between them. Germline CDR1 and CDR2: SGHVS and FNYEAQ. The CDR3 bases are TGTGCCAGCAGCCCTATGGGCAGGGAAAAACTGTTTTTT. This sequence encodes CASSPMGREKLFF.

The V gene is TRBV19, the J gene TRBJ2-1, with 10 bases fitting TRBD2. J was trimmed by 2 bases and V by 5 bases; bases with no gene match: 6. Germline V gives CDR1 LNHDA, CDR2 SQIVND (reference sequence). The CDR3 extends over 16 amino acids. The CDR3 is CASSSQREGPYNEQFF. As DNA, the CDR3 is TGTGCCAGTAGTTCCCAGCGGGAGGGCCCCTACAATGAGCAGTTCTTC.

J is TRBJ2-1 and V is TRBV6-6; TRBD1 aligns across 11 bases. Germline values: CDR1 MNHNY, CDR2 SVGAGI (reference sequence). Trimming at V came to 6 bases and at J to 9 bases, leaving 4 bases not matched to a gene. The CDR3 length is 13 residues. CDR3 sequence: CASSRTGGGEQFF. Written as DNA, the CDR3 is TGTGCCAGCAGCAGGACAGGGGGCGGTGAGCAGTTCTTC.

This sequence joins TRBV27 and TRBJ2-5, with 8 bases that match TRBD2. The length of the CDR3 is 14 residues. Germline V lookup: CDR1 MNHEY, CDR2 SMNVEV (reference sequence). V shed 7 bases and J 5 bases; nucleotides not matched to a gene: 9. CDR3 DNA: TGTGCCAGCACCTCCGGGGGGGGCGGGGAGACCCAGTACTTC. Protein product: CASTSGGGGETQYF.

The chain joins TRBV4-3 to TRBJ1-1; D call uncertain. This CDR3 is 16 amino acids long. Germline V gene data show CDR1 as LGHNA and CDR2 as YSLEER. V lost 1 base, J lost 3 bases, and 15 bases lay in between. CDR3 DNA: TGCGCCAGCAGCCAAGGAGCGGGCGGGTTGGACACTGAAGCTTTCTTT. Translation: CASSQGAGGLDTEAFF.

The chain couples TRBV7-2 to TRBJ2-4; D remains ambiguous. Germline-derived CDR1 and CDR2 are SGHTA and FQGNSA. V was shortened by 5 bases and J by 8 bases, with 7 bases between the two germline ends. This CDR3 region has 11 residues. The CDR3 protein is CASSGSHIQYF. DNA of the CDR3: TGTGCCAGCAGCGGCTCTCACATTCAGTACTTC.

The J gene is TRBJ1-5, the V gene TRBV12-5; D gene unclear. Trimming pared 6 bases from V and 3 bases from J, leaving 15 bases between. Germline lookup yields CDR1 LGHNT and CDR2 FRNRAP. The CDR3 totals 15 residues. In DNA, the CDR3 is TGTGCTAGTGGCCCCCCCCCAGGAATCAATCAGCCCCAGCATTTT. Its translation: CASGPPPGINQPQHF.